This T cell receptor beta chain was captured by sequencing in a study of blood T cell repertoires in COVID-19. Background on the study: Samples representing acute and convalescent COVID-19 were sourced from the United States, Italy and Spain. PBMCs, B-cell-depleted T cells, or T cells provided the cDNA or gDNA that made up the material.

Worth noting for this clone: The same CDR3 arises from other DNA sequences in this sample as well.

This CDR3 comprises 13 residues. Germline V gene data show CDR1 as MRHNA and CDR2 as SNTAGT. The V end lost 6 bases, the J end lost 2 bases, and 9 bases lay between the germline ends. As processed by the authors: By means of reference gene primer amplification, nucleated cell counts were estimated. This table comes from immunoSEQ multiplex PCR, and its TCRdb copy is limited to in-frame clones, with some not included. V, J and clone size are those of that table, while D and trimming were read from the DNA. The data hold 300,000 to 400,000 clones, with around 84% observed a single time. This TCR came from a human donor in a cohort sampled during active COVID-19. The sample taken for sequencing was peripheral blood. The gene calls are TRBV6-4 and TRBJ2-3, with TRBD1 as a possible D gene (5 bases). CDR3 sequence (DNA): TGTGCCAGCAGCCAGGGTTCCACAGATACGCAGTATTTT. It codes for CASSQGSTDTQYF.